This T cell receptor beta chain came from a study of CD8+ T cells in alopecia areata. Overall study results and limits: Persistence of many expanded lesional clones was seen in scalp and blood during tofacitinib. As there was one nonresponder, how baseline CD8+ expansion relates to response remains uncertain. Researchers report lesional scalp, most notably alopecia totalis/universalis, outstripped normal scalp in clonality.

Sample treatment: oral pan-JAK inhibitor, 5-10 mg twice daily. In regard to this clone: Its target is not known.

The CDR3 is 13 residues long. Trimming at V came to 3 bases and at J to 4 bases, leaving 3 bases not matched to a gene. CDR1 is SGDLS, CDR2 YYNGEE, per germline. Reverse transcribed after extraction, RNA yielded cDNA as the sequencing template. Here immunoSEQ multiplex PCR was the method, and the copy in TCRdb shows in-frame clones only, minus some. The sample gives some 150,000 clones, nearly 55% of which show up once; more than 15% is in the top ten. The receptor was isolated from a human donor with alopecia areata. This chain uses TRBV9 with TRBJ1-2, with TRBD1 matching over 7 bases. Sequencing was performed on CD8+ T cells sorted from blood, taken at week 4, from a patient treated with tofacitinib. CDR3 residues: CASSEGQRYGYTF. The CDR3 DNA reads TGTGCCAGCAGCGAGGGACAGCGCTATGGCTACACCTTC.